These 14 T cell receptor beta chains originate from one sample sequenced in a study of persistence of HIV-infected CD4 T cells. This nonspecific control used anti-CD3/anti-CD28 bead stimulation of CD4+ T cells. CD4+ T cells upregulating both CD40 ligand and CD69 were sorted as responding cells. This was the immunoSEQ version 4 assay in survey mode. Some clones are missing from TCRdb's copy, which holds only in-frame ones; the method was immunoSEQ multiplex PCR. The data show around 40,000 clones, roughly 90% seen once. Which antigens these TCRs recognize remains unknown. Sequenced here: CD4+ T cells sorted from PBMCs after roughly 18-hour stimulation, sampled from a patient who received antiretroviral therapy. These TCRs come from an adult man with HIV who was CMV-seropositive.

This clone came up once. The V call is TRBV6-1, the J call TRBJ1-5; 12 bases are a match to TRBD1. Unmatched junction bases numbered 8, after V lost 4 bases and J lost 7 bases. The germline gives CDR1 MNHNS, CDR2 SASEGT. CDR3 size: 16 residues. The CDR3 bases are TGTGCCAGCAGTGCCCGGGACAGGGGGCGCGTACAGCCCCAGCATTTT. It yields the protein CASSARDRGRVQPQHF.

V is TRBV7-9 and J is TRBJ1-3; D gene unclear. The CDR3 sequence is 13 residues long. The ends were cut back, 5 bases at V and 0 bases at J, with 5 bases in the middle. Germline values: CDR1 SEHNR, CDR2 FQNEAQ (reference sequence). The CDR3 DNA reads TGTGCCAGCAGCCACTCCTCTGGAAACACCATATATTTT. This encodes CASSHSSGNTIYF.

The CDR3 DNA follows: TGTGCCAGCAGCTTAATGGCTGGGGAGCAGGGAATTTTTGGCAATCAGCCCCAGCATTTT. Residues: CASSLMAGEQGIFGNQPQHF. The rearrangement links TRBV7-3 to TRBJ1-5, with D possibly matching TRBD1 (5 bases). CDR3 length: 20 amino acids. Germline CDR1 and CDR2: SGHTA and FQGTGA. Trimming removed 1 base from V and 2 bases from J, with 24 bases in between.

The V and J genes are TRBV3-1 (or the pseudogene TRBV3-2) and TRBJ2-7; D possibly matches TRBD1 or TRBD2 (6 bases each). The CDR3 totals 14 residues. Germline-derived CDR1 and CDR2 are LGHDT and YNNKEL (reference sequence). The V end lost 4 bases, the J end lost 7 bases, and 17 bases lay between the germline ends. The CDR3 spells CASSLGGHPREQYF. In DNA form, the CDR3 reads TGTGCCAGCAGCCTCGGGGGACACCCTAGGGAGCAGTACTTC.

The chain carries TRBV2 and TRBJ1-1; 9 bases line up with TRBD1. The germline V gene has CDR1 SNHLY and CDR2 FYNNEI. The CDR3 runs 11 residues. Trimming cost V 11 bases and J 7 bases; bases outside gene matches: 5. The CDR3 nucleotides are TGTGCCGGCGGACAGGGGTTTGAAGCTTTCTTT. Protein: CAGGQGFEAFF.

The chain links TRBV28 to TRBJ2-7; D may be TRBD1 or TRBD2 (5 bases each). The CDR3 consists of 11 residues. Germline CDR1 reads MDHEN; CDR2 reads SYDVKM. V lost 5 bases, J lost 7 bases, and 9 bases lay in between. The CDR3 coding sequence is TGTGCCAGCAGTGTCTGGGGGGAGCAGTACTTC. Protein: CASSVWGEQYF.

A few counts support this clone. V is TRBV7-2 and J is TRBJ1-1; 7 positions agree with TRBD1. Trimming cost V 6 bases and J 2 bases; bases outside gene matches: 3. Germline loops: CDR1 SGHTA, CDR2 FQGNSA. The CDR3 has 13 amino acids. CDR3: CASSYRGNTEAFF. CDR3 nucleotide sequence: TGTGCCAGCAGTTACAGGGGCAACACTGAAGCTTTCTTT. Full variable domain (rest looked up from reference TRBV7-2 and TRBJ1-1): GAGVSQSPSNKVTEKGKDVELRCDPISGHTALYWYRQSLGQGLEFLIYFQGNSAPDKSGLPSDRFSAERTGGSVSTLTIQRTQQEDSAVYLCASSYRGNTEAFFGQGTRLTVV.

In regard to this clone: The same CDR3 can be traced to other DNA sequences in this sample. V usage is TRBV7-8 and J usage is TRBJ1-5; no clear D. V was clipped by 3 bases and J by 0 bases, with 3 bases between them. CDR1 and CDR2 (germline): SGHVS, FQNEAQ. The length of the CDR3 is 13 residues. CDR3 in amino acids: CASSLNSNQPQHF. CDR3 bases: TGTGCCAGCAGCTTGAATAGCAATCAGCCCCAGCATTTT.

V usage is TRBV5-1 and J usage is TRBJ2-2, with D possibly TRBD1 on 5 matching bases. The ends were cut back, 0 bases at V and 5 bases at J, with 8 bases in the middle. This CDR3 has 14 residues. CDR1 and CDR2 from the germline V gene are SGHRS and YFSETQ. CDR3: CASSLGQSTGELFF. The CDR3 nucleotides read TGCGCCAGCAGCTTGGGACAGTCTACCGGGGAGCTGTTTTTT.

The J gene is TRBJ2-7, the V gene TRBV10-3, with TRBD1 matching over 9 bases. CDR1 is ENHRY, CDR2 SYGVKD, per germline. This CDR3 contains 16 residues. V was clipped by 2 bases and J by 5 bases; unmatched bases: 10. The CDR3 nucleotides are TGTGCCATCAGTGAGGGAGGCGGGACAGGGCGCCACGAGCAGTACTTC. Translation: CAISEGGGTGRHEQYF.

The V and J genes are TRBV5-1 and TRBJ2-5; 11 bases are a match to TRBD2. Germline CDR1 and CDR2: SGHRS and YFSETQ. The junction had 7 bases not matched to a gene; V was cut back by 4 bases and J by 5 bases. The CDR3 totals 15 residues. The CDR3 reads CASSLGTSGVETQYF. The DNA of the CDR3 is TGCGCCAGCAGCCTCGGGACTAGCGGTGTGGAGACCCAGTACTTC.

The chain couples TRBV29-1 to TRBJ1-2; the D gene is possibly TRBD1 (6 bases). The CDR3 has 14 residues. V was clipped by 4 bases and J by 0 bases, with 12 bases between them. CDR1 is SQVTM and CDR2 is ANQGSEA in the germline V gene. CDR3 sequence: CSVVGDTTNYGYTF. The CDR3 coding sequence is TGCAGCGTTGTGGGGGACACTACTAACTATGGCTACACCTTC.

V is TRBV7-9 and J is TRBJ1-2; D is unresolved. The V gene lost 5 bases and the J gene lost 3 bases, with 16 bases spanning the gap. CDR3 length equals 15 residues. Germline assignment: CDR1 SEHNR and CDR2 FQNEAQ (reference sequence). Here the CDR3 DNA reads TGTGCCAGCAGCCAGACGGCCGTAGCCGACTATGGCTACACCTTC. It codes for CASSQTAVADYGYTF.

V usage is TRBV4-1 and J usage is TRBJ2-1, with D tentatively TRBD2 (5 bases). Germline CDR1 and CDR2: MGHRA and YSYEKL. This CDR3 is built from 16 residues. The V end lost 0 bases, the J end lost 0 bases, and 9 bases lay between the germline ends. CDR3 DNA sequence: TGCGCCAGCAGCCAAGATTGGGGAGCCTCCTACAATGAGCAGTTCTTC. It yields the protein CASSQDWGASYNEQFF.